These 31 T cell receptor beta chains were sequenced from one sample in a study of blood T cell repertoires in COVID-19. Sequenced by immunoSEQ multiplex PCR; TCRdb stores in-frame clones only, minus some. This table has 200,000 or so clones, about 86% appearing once. Sequencing was performed on peripheral blood. The receptors stem from a woman between 65 and 79 years old with acute or convalescent COVID-19.

V usage is TRBV6-6 and J usage is TRBJ2-1, with D possibly TRBD1 on 5 matching bases. The V end lost 0 bases, the J end lost 7 bases, and 13 bases lay between the germline ends. Germline CDR1 MNHNY, CDR2 SVGAGI (reference sequence). This CDR3 is 15 amino acids long. CDR3 region: CASSYSPGHRNEQFF. DNA for the CDR3: TGTGCCAGCAGTTACTCGCCAGGGCATAGGAATGAGCAGTTCTTC.

This chain connects TRBV5-5 to TRBJ1-2; no firm D call. The V end lost 5 bases, the J end lost 8 bases, and 13 bases lay between the germline ends. Germline V gene sequence: CDR1 SGHKS, CDR2 YYEKEE (reference sequence). This CDR3 is built from 12 residues. CDR3 sequence reads: CASSFSGEGYTF. The CDR3 nucleotides read TGTGCCAGCAGTTTCTCGGGAGAAGGCTACACCTTC.

The table lists this clone with a count of one. The V gene is TRBV14, the J gene TRBJ2-5, with a possible D match to TRBD2 (5 bases). Germline CDR1 reads SGHDN; CDR2 reads FVKESK. V dropped 3 bases and J dropped 4 bases, with 12 bases sitting between them. The CDR3 covers 14 residues. CDR3 sequence (DNA): TGTGCCAGCAGCCATAGTCTCAGCGGAGAGACCCAGTACTTC. Translated: CASSHSLSGETQYF.

The chain combines TRBV5-1 with TRBJ2-3, with 14 bases identical to TRBD2. Trimming at V came to 2 bases and at J to 1 base, leaving 3 bases not matched to a gene. The CDR3 sequence is 17 residues long. The germline CDR1 and CDR2 sequences are SGHRS and YFSETQ. In DNA, the CDR3 is TGCGCCAGCAGCTTCCCGGGACTAGCGGGGGGCACAGATACGCAGTATTTT. As protein: CASSFPGLAGGTDTQYF. The whole variable domain, filled in from reference TRBV5-1 and TRBJ2-3, reads KAGVTQTPRYLIKTRGQQVTLSCSPISGHRSVSWYQQTPGQGLQFLFEYFSETQRNKGNFPGRFSGRQFSNSRSEMNVSTLELGDSALYLCASSFPGLAGGTDTQYFGPGTRLTVL.

V usage is TRBV5-1 and J usage is TRBJ1-1; TRBD1 matches 7 bases. The trim removed 1 base at V and 1 base at J, leaving 7 bases unmatched. This CDR3 spans 16 amino acids. Germline CDR1 reads SGHRS; CDR2 reads YFSETQ. The CDR3: CASSLLPGQTNTEAFF. The CDR3 bases are TGCGCCAGCAGCTTGTTGCCGGGACAGACGAACACTGAAGCTTTCTTT.

This clone was recorded once. The chain has TRBV29-1 and TRBJ2-7, with TRBD1 matching 7 bases. J gave up 12 bases and V 6 bases, and 11 bases lay outside the gene matches. Germline values: CDR1 SQVTM, CDR2 ANQGSEA. CDR3 length: 11 amino acids. The CDR3, as DNA: TGCAGCGTCCTTGACAGGGCCCTGGCGTACTTC. Translating gives CSVLDRALAYF.

Here the CDR3 reads CATITPGLNYGYTF. CDR3 bases: TGTGCCACCATTACCCCGGGACTTAACTATGGCTACACCTTC. This chain links TRBV6-5 with TRBJ1-2, with D perhaps matching TRBD1 (5 bases). The V gene lost 10 bases and the J gene lost 1 base, with 16 bases spanning the gap. CDR3 length: 14 residues. The germline V gene encodes CDR1 MNHEY and CDR2 SVGAGI.

The chain recombines TRBV18 with TRBJ2-3; TRBD2 matches at 8 bases. Germline V CDR1 and CDR2: KGHSH, LQKENI. The CDR3 loop spans 15 amino acids. V lost 4 bases to trimming and J lost 4 bases; unmatched junction nucleotides: 7. In DNA form, the CDR3 reads TGTGCCAGCTCACATCCGGGACTAGGGTCAGATACGCAGTATTTT. Its translation: CASSHPGLGSDTQYF.

The J gene is TRBJ2-2, the V gene TRBV27; D might be TRBD2 (5 bases). The germline CDR1 and CDR2 sequences are MNHEY and SMNVEV (reference sequence). V was pared by 9 bases and J by 2 bases, with 19 bases between. CDR3 length: 16 amino acids. CDR3 nucleotide sequence: TGTGCCAGGCCCTCGGACTGTCCCTCTAACACCGGGGAGCTGTTTTTT. This codes for CARPSDCPSNTGELFF.

The chain combines TRBV11-2 with TRBJ2-2, with D possibly TRBD1 on 6 matching bases. The CDR3 is made up of 14 amino acids. Trimming removed 5 bases at V and 6 bases at J, with 13 bases between. CDR1 is SGHAT and CDR2 is FQNNGV in the germline V gene. CDR3 amino acids: CASSGYSGAGELFF. The CDR3 bases are TGTGCCAGCAGCGGATACTCAGGGGCCGGGGAGCTGTTTTTT.

The J gene is TRBJ2-7, the V gene TRBV7-6, with 9 bases that match TRBD2. The CDR3 is 14 residues long. From germline, CDR1 is SGHVS and CDR2 FNYEAQ. Trimming removed 2 bases from V and 2 bases from J; junction bases left unmatched: 1. CDR3 amino acids: CASSLLAGPYEQYF. The CDR3 bases are TGTGCCAGCAGCTTACTAGCGGGACCCTACGAGCAGTACTTC.

V is TRBV7-2 and J is TRBJ2-2, with D possibly matching TRBD2 (5 bases). CDR1 and CDR2 from the germline V gene are SGHTA and FQGNSA. The germline V and J ends were trimmed by 3 bases and 0 bases, with 8 bases remaining between them. The CDR3 runs 15 residues. The chain's CDR3 is CASSLRGTNTGELFF. CDR3 sequence (DNA): TGTGCCAGCAGCTTGAGAGGGACGAACACCGGGGAGCTGTTTTTT.

The V and J genes are TRBV5-1 and TRBJ1-1; the D gene is possibly TRBD1 (5 bases). Deletions cut 2 bases from V and 3 bases from J, with 14 bases between. The CDR3 totals 15 residues. Germline V lookup: CDR1 SGHRS, CDR2 YFSETQ. The CDR3 loop reads CASSLPGLRDTEAFF. CDR3 bases: TGCGCCAGCAGCTTACCGGGCCTCAGGGACACTGAAGCTTTCTTT.

This chain links TRBV5-1 with TRBJ2-7, with TRBD2 matching over 8 bases. The CDR3 totals 15 residues. CDR1 is SGHRS, CDR2 YFSETQ, per germline. Trimming at V came to 5 bases and at J to 0 bases, leaving 7 bases not matched to a gene. This chain's CDR3 is CASSPSGGLSYEQYF. The DNA for the CDR3 is TGCGCCAGCAGTCCCAGCGGGGGCCTCTCCTACGAGCAGTACTTC.

The chain joins TRBV3-1 (or the pseudogene TRBV3-2) to TRBJ1-5, with 8 positions matching TRBD1. CDR1 and CDR2 from the germline V gene are LGHDT and YNNKEL (reference sequence). The J segment lost 4 bases and the V segment lost 4 bases, leaving 6 bases of the junction unmatched. The CDR3 totals 15 residues. The CDR3 region is CASSPQTGANQPQHF. The CDR3 region has the DNA TGTGCCAGCAGCCCCCAGACAGGGGCGAATCAGCCCCAGCATTTT.

The V and J genes are TRBV11-2 and TRBJ1-1; the match to TRBD1 covers 8 bases. CDR1 and CDR2 from the germline V gene are SGHAT and FQNNGV. V was clipped by 5 bases and J by 5 bases; unmatched bases: 10. The length of the CDR3 is 15 residues. The CDR3 DNA sequence: TGTGCCAGCAGCGCCATGGACAGGGCGAAAACTGAAGCTTTCTTT. As protein: CASSAMDRAKTEAFF.

This clone was recorded a few times. This same CDR3 is encoded by further DNA sequences in the sample. The chain carries TRBV11-2 and TRBJ1-2, with a weak D call TRBD1 (6 bases). The germline V gene has CDR1 SGHAT and CDR2 FQNNGV. The CDR3 is made up of 13 amino acids. Between the trimmed V and J ends, which lost 5 bases and 1 base, there was a span of 8 bases. In DNA form, the CDR3 reads TGTGCCAGCAGCCCGGACAGTAACTATGGCTACACCTTC. Its protein is CASSPDSNYGYTF.

The V and J genes are TRBV6-5 and TRBJ2-2; D perhaps matches TRBD2 (5 bases). Per germline, CDR1 MNHEY and CDR2 SVGAGI. The CDR3 extends over 12 amino acids. V lost 6 bases to trimming and J lost 7 bases, with 9 bases between them. The CDR3 coding sequence is TGTGCCAGCAGACTAGGCTTCGGGGAGCTGTTTTTT. It specifies CASRLGFGELFF.

This clone turned up a few times. This chain uses TRBV18 with TRBJ1-1; 7 bases are a match to TRBD1. The CDR3 loop spans 15 amino acids. The germline CDR1 and CDR2 sequences are KGHSH and LQKENI. J was trimmed by 4 bases and V by 5 bases; bases with no gene match: 10. The CDR3 DNA reads as TGTGCCAGCTCAGGTCAAACAGGGGCCGTCACTGAAGCTTTCTTT. Translation: CASSGQTGAVTEAFF.

V is TRBV7-6 and J is TRBJ1-2; 7 bases are shared with TRBD1. The CDR3 runs to 13 residues. The V and J ends lost 6 bases and 8 bases, in that order; junction bases with no gene match: 9. Germline V gives CDR1 SGHVS, CDR2 FNYEAQ. CDR3 bases: TGTGCCAGCAGTCCCCGGGACAGAGGCGGCTACACCTTC. Its protein is CASSPRDRGGYTF.

This chain joins TRBV6-5 and TRBJ2-1; 9 positions match TRBD2. Germline V gene lookup returns CDR1 MNHEY and CDR2 SVGAGI. This CDR3 spans 15 amino acids. The V gene end was trimmed by 5 bases and the J gene end by 8 bases; junction bases not matched to a gene: 10. The CDR3 reads CASSQQGRGGYEQFF. The CDR3 DNA reads TGTGCCAGCAGTCAACAGGGGCGGGGGGGCTATGAGCAGTTCTTC.

The chain links TRBV10-1 to TRBJ1-1; TRBD1 matches 7 bases. This CDR3 region has 13 residues. The ends lost 6 bases at V and 5 bases at J; junction bases unmatched: 6. CDR1 is WNHNN, CDR2 SYGVQD, per germline (reference sequence). The CDR3 sequence is CASSLSTGTEAFF. The CDR3, as DNA: TGCGCCAGCAGCCTATCGACAGGGACTGAAGCTTTCTTT.

The chain joins TRBV6-6 to TRBJ1-1; a weak D match, TRBD1 (6 bases). The germline CDR1 and CDR2 sequences are MNHNY and SVGAGI (reference sequence). The CDR3 is 12 amino acids. Trimming took 6 bases from V and 5 from J, leaving 10 bases between them. CDR3 loop: CASRTGTTEAFF. The CDR3 DNA reads TGTGCCAGCAGAACAGGGACGACTGAAGCTTTCTTT.

The J gene is TRBJ2-7, the V gene TRBV5-1; 7 nucleotides agree with TRBD1. CDR3 length: 14 amino acids. J was trimmed by 7 bases and V by 0 bases; bases with no gene match: 7. From germline, CDR1 is SGHRS and CDR2 YFSETQ. CDR3 sequence: CASSLGTGLGEQYF. CDR3 in DNA: TGCGCCAGCAGCTTGGGGACAGGACTGGGAGAGCAGTACTTC. Variable domain in full (rest from reference TRBV5-1 and TRBJ2-7): KAGVTQTPRYLIKTRGQQVTLSCSPISGHRSVSWYQQTPGQGLQFLFEYFSETQRNKGNFPGRFSGRQFSNSRSEMNVSTLELGDSALYLCASSLGTGLGEQYFGPGTRLTVT.

J is TRBJ2-7 and V is TRBV3-1 (or the pseudogene TRBV3-2); 11 bases agree with TRBD2. With V trimmed by 4 bases and J by 7 bases, 6 bases remained unmatched. CDR3 length: 14 residues. Germline-derived CDR1 and CDR2 are LGHDT and YNNKEL (reference sequence). In DNA, the CDR3 is TGTGCCAGCAGCCCGGGGCTAGCGGGGGGAGAGCAGTACTTC. Translated: CASSPGLAGGEQYF.

The genes are TRBV2 and TRBJ1-3, with D possibly TRBD1 on 6 matching bases. This CDR3 has 14 residues. Germline V gene data show CDR1 as SNHLY and CDR2 as FYNNEI. V was trimmed by 6 bases and J by 0 bases, leaving 9 bases between them. CDR3 DNA: TGTGCCAGCAGGAGGGGGAGCTCTGGAAACACCATATATTTT. This sequence encodes CASRRGSSGNTIYF.

The chain recombines TRBV5-1 with TRBJ2-1, with 13 bases identical to TRBD2. The CDR3 totals 17 residues. The V gene's germline CDR1 is SGHRS and CDR2 YFSETQ. V was clipped by 0 bases and J by 2 bases; unmatched bases: 2. CDR3 residues: CASSLGGLAGTYNEQFF. The CDR3 bases are TGCGCCAGCAGCTTGGGGGGACTAGCGGGGACCTACAATGAGCAGTTCTTC.

V usage is TRBV5-8 and J usage is TRBJ2-1; a possible D gene is TRBD1 (6 bases). CDR1 SGHTS and CDR2 YDEGEE come from the germline V gene. V shed 4 bases and J shed 7 bases, with 12 bases lying between them. The CDR3 sequence is 13 residues long. CDR3 in amino acids: CASSVRQGNEQFF. CDR3 sequence (DNA): TGTGCCAGCAGCGTACGCCAGGGGAATGAGCAGTTCTTC.

This clone has just one count. This sequence joins TRBV5-1 and TRBJ2-3; no reliable D call. V was pared by 2 bases and J by 0 bases, with 22 bases between. This CDR3 contains 19 residues. CDR1 and CDR2 from the germline V gene are SGHRS and YFSETQ. The CDR3 bases are TGCGCCAGCAGCTTTGGGTCCCCATGGGCCCAGAAGAGCACAGATACGCAGTATTTT. It translates to CASSFGSPWAQKSTDTQYF.

This clone has only one observation. The CDR3 here is CASSLQDNEQFF. In nucleotides, the CDR3 is TGCGCCAGCAGCTTACAGGACAATGAGCAGTTCTTC. This chain joins TRBV5-1 and TRBJ2-1, with a possible D match to TRBD1 (5 bases). This CDR3 region has 12 residues. Germline V lookup: CDR1 SGHRS, CDR2 YFSETQ. V lost 2 bases, J lost 5 bases, and 5 bases lay in between.

This clone has only a few counts. The chain is built from TRBV5-1 and TRBJ1-2, with 8 bases identical to TRBD1. From germline, CDR1 is SGHRS and CDR2 YFSETQ. With 2 bases clipped from V and 1 base from J, the junction kept 4 bases outside the gene matches. CDR3 size: 15 residues. The CDR3 coding sequence is TGCGCCAGCAGCTTACGGACAGGGAATAACTATGGCTACACCTTC. It specifies CASSLRTGNNYGYTF.